This T cell receptor beta chain was recovered during a study of blood T cell repertoires in COVID-19. V lost 0 bases, J lost 0 bases, and 11 bases stayed unmatched. Germline lookup yields CDR1 SGHVS and CDR2 FNYEAQ. This CDR3 comprises 19 residues. The table came from immunoSEQ multiplex PCR; TCRdb's copy has only in-frame clones and leaves some out. In the table there are 250,000 to 350,000 clones, around 87% of which are singletons. Which cohort a participant joined came from the clinical history participants gave. Sequencing input: PBMCs or T cells enriched from blood (not recorded which). The TCR was taken from a young woman with acute COVID-19. The genes are TRBV7-6 and TRBJ1-3; TRBD1 matches at 7 bases. CDR3 protein: CASSLAGTALRGSGNTIYF. CDR3 coding DNA: TGTGCCAGCAGCTTAGCCGGGACAGCCCTGAGAGGCTCTGGAAACACCATATATTTT.